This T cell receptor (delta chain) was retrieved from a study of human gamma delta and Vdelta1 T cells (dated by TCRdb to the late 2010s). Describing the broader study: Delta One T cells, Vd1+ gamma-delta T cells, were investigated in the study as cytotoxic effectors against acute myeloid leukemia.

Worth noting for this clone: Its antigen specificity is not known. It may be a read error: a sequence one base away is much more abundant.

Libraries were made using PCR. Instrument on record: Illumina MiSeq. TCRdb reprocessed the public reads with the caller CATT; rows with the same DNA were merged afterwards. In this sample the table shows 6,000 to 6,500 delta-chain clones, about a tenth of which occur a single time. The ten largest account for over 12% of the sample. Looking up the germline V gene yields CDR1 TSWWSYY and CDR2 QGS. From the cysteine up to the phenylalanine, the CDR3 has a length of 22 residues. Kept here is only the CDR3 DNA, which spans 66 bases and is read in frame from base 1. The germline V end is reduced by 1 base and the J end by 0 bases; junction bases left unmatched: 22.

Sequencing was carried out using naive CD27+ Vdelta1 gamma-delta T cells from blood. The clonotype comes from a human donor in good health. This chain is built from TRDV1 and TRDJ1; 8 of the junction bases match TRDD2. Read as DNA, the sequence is TGTGCTCTTGGGGAACGACGGCTTCCTACTCGCGGAGGATATCCGTACACCGATAAACTCATCTTT. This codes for CALGERRLPTRGGYPYTDKLIF.